A selection of T cell receptor beta chains follows, all from one sample in a study of CD8 T cells in ankylosing spondylitis. TCRdb processed the 5' RACE reads anew with MiXCR; each CDR3 protein has one entry. The sample shows a few hundred thousand distinct CDR3 sequences, roughly 20% of them seen only once. Sequencing was carried out using blood, either unsorted or a sorted T cell fraction (not recorded which). These receptors were taken from a female donor with ankylosing spondylitis or in good health (not recorded which). Each CDR3 is given with its conserved first and last residue. Fields, in order: CDR3 length, D gene, J gene, V gene, CDR3 protein. A D gene is named only where the DNA matches it firmly.

14 | TRBD2 | TRBJ2-7 | TRBV20-1 | CSASPGLADYEQYF
17 | TRBD2 | TRBJ2-3 | TRBV2 | CASTYPGGGSSPDTQYF
13 | TRBD1 | TRBJ1-3 | TRBV29-1 | CSVGQGYGNTIYF
15 | NA | TRBJ2-5 | TRBV6-1 | CASSGPPGPRETQYF
13 | NA | TRBJ1-1 | TRBV20-1 | CSARGQLNTEAFF
13 | NA | TRBJ1-2 | TRBV12-3/TRBV12-4 | CASSFLGLNGYTF
15 | TRBD1 | TRBJ2-1 | TRBV5-1 | CASTSRATGGVSSFF
14 | TRBD2 | TRBJ2-1 | TRBV10-3 | CAISGLAGENEQFF
13 | TRBD2 | TRBJ2-3 | TRBV20-1 | CSATLAGWDTQYF
16 | NA | TRBJ2-1 | TRBV7-3 | CASSPGSWAGRNEQFF
15 | NA | TRBJ2-7 | TRBV29-1 | CSVEGAPGSRYEQYF
16 | TRBD2 | TRBJ2-3 | TRBV7-3 | CASSLKSGGRTDTQYF
13 | NA | TRBJ2-3 | TRBV6-1 | CASSDHSTDTQYF
21 | TRBD1 | TRBJ2-1 | TRBV6-2/TRBV6-3 | CASSPENLLSGGFSRYNEQFF
12 | TRBD1 | TRBJ2-7 | TRBV29-1 | CSAGTGVAEQYF
18 | TRBD2 | TRBJ2-1 | TRBV9 | CASSVAGDYFSSYNEQFF
15 | NA | TRBJ1-1 | TRBV7-2 | CASSLGRQVNTEAFF